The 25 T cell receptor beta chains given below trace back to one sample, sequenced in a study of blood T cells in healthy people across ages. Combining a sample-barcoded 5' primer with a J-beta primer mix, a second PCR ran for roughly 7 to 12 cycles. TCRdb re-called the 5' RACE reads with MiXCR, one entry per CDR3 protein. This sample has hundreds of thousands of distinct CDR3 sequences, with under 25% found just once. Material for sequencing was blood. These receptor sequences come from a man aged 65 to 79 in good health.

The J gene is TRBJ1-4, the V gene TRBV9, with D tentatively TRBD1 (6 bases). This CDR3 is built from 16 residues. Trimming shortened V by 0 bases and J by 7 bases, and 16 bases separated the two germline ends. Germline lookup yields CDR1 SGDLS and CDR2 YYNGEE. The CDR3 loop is CASSVAPRTASEKLFF. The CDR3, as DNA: TGTGCCAGCAGCGTAGCACCCCGGACAGCGAGTGAAAAACTGTTTTTT.

CDR3 residues: CASSPWAYGYTF. CDR3 nucleotides: TGTGCCAGCTCACCCTGGGCCTATGGCTACACCTTC. The chain employs TRBV18 and TRBJ1-2; D is uncertain. The CDR3 totals 12 residues. Germline V gene sequence: CDR1 KGHSH, CDR2 LQKENI. Trimming took off 3 bases at V and 4 bases at J, with 6 bases between the two ends.

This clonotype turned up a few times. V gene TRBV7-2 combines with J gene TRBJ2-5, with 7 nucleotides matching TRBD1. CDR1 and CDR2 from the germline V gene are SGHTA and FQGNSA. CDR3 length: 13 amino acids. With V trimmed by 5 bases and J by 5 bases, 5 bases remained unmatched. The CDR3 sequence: CASSTDREETQYF. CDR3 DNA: TGTGCCAGCAGCACCGACAGGGAGGAGACCCAGTACTTC. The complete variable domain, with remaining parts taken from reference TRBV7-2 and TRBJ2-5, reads GAGVSQSPSNKVTEKGKDVELRCDPISGHTALYWYRQSLGQGLEFLIYFQGNSAPDKSGLPSDRFSAERTGGSVSTLTIQRTQQEDSAVYLCASSTDREETQYFGPGTRLLVL.

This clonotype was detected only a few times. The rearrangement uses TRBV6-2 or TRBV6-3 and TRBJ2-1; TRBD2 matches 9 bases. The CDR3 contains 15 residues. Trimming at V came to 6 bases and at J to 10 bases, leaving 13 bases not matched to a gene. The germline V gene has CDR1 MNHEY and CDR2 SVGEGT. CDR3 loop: CASRRPSGLADEQFF. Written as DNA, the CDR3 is TGTGCCAGCAGACGGCCGTCGGGACTAGCAGACGAGCAGTTCTTC.

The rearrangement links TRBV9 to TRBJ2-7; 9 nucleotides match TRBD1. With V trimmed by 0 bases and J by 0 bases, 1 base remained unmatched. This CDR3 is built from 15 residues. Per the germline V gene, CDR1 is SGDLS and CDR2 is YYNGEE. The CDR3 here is CASSVGTGDSYEQYF. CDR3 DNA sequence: TGTGCCAGCAGCGTAGGGACAGGGGACTCCTACGAGCAGTACTTC.

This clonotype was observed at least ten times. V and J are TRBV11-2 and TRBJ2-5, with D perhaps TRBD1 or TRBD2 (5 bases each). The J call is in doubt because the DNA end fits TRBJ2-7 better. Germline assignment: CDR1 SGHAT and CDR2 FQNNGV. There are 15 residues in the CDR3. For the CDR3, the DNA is TGTGCCAGCAGCTTAGCCCCGGGGCCGAGGTACGAGCAGTACTTC. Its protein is CASSLAPGPRYEQYF.

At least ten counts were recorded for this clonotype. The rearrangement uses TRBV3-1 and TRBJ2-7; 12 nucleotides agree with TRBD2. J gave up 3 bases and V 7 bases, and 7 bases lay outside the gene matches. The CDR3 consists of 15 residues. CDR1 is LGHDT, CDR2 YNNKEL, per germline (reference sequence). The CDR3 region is CASMTTSGRIYEQYF. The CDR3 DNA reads TGTGCCAGCATGACTACTAGCGGGAGGATCTACGAGCAGTACTTC.

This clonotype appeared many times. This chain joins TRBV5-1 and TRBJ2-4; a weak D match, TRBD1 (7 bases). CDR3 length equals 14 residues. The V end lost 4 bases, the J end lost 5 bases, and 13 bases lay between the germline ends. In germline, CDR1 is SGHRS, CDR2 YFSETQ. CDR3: CASSHQGGQNIQYF. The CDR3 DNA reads TGCGCCAGCAGCCATCAGGGGGGCCAAAACATTCAGTACTTC.

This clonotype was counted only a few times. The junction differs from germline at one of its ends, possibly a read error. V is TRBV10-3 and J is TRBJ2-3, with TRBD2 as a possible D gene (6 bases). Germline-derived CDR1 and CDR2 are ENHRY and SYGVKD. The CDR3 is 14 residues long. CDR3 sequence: CAISDPTRTDTQYF. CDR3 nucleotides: TGCGCCATCAGTGATCCGACTAGAACAGATACGCAGTATTTT.

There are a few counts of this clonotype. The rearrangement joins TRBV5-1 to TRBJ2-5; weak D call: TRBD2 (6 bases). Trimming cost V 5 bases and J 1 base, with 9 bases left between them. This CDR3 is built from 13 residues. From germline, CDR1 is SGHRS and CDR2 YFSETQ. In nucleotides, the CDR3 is TGCGCCAGCAGGCGCGGGACCCAAGAGACCCAGTACTTC. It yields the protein CASRRGTQETQYF. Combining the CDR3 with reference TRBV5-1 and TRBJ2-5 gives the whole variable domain KAGVTQTPRYLIKTRGQQVTLSCSPISGHRSVSWYQQTPGQGLQFLFEYFSETQRNKGNFPGRFSGRQFSNSRSEMNVSTLELGDSALYLCASRRGTQETQYFGPGTRLLVL.

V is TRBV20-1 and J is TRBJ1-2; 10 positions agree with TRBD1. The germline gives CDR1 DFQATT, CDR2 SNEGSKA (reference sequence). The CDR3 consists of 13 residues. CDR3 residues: CAQWDRGQDGYTF. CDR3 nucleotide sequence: TGCGCCCAATGGGACAGGGGCCAGGATGGCTACACCTTC.

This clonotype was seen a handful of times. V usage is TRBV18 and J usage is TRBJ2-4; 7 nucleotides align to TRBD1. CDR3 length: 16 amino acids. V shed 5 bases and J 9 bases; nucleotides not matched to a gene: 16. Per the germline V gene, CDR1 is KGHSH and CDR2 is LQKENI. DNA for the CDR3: TGTGCCAGCTCAGCGACCGGGGACAGAGGCTCAAGCATTCAGTACTTC. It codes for CASSATGDRGSSIQYF. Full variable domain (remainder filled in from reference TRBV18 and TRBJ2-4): NAGVMQNPRHLVRRRGQEARLRCSPMKGHSHVYWYRQLPEEGLKFMVYLQKENIIDESGMPKERFSAEFPKEGPSILRIQQVVRGDSAAYFCASSATGDRGSSIQYFGAGTRLSVL.

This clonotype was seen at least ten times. This CDR3 is CASSGSSFPDTQYF. The DNA for the CDR3 is TGTGCCAGCAGCGGGAGCTCGTTCCCAGATACGCAGTATTTT. The chain joins TRBV7-8 to TRBJ2-3; a weak D match, TRBD2 (5 bases). V was pared by 5 bases and J by 4 bases, with 13 bases between. Germline-derived CDR1 and CDR2 are SGHVS and FQNEAQ. The CDR3 spans 14 residues.

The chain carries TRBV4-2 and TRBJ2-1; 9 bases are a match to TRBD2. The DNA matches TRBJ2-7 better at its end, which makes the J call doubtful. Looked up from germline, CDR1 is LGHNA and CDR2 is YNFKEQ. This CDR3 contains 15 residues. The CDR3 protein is CASSQGSGSAYEQYF. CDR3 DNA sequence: TGTGCCAGCAGCCAAGGTAGCGGGAGCGCCTACGAGCAGTACTTC.

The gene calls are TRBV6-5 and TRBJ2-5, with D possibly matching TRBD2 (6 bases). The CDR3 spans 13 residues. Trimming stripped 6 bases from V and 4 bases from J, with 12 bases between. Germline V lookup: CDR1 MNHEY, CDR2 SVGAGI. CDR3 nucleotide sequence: TGTGCCAGCAGCCGGGGGAGACGAGAGACCCAGTACTTC. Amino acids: CASSRGRRETQYF.

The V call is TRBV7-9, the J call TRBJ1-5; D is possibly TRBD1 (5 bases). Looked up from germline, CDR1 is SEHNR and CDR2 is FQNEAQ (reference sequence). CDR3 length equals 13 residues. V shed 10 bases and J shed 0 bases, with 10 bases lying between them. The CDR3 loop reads CATQTDSNQPQHF. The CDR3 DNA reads TGTGCCACCCAGACAGATAGCAATCAGCCCCAGCATTTT.

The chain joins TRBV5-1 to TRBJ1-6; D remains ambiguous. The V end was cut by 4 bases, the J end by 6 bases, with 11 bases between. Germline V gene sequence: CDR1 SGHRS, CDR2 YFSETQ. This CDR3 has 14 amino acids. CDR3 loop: CASSLDDRNSPLHF. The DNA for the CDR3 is TGCGCCAGCAGCCTGGATGACCGTAATTCACCCCTCCACTTT.

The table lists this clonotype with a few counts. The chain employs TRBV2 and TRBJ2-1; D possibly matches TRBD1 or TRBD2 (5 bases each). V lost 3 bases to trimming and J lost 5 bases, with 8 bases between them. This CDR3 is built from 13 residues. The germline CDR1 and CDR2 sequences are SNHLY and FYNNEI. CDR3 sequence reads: CASSDWDHNEQFF. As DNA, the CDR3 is TGTGCCAGCAGTGATTGGGACCACAATGAGCAGTTCTTC.

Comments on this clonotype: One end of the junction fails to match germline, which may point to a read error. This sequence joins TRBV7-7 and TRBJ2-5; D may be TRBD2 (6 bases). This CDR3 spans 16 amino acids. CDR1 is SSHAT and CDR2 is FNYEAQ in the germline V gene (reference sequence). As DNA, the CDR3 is TGTGCTAGCAGCTTAGAACTAGCCCGGACTCAAGAGACCCAGTACTTC. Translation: CASSLELARTQETQYF.

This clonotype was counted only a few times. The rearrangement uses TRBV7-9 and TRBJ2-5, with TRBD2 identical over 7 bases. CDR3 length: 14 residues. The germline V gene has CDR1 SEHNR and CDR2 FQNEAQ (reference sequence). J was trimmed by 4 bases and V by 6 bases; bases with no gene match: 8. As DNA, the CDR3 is TGTGCCAGCAGTTCACGACTAGCTGGAGAGACCCAGTACTTC. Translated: CASSSRLAGETQYF.

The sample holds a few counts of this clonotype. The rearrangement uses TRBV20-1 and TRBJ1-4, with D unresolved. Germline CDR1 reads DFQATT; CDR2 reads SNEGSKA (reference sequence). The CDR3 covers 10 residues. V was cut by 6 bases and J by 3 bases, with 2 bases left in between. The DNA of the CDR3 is TGCAGTGCACCTAATGAAAAACTGTTTTTT. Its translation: CSAPNEKLFF.

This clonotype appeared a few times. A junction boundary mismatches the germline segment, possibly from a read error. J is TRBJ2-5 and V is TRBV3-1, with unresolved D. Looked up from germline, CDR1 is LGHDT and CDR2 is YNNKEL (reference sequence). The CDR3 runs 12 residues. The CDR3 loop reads CASSHLNNEQLF. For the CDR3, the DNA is TGTGCCAGCAGCCACCTTAACAATGAGCAGCTCTTC.

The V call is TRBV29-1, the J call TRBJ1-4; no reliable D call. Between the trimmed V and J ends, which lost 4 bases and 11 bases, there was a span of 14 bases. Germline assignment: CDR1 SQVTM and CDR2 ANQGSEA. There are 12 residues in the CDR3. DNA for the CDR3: TGCAGCGTTGGTCTCCCCAACGGGAAACTGTTTTTT. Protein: CSVGLPNGKLFF. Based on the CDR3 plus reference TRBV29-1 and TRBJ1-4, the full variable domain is SAVISQKPSRDICQRGTSLTIQCQVDSQVTMMFWYRQQPGQSLTLIATANQGSEATYESGFVIDKFPISRPNLTFSTLTVSNMSPEDSSIYLCSVGLPNGKLFFGSGTQLSVL.

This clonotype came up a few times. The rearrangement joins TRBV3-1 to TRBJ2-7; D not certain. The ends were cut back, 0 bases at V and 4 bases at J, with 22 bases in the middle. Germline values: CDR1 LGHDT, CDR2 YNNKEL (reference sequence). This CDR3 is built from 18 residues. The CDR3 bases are TGTGCCAGCAGCCAAGACCCTTCTACCACGACCGCGTGGTACGAGCAGTACTTC. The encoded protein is CASSQDPSTTTAWYEQYF.

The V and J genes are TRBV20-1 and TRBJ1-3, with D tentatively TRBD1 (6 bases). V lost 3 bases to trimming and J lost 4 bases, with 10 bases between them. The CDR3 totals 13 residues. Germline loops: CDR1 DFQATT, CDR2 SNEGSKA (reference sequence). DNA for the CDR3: TGCAGTGCTAGGGACAGTTACGGAAACACCATATATTTT. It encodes CSARDSYGNTIYF.